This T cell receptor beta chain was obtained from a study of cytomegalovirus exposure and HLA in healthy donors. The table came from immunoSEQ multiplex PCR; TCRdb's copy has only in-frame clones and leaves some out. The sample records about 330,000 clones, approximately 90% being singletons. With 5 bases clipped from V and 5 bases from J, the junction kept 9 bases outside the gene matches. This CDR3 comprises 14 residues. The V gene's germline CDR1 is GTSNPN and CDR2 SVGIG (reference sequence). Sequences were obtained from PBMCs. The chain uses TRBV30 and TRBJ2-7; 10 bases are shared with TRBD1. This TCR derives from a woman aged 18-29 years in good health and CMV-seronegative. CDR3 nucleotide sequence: TGTGCCTGGGGGAGACAGGGGGCAAAGGACGAGCAGTACTTC. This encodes CAWGRQGAKDEQYF.